One sample yielded the 32 T cell receptor beta chains listed below, sequenced in a study of T cell repertoires in cytomegalovirus infection. TCRdb redid the calling of the reads with MiXCR, one entry per CDR3 protein. The data contain about 460,000 distinct CDR3 sequences, about 11% of them singletons. The sample was PBMCs. These receptors originate from a human donor in good health (CMV status not recorded). Some clones in this sample may be carry-over from other donors' samples.

As to this clonotype: A read error may explain this, as a much larger clone is one base away. This rearrangement joins TRBV25-1 to TRBJ1-2; D is possibly TRBD1 (6 bases). Germline V gene sequence: CDR1 MGHDK, CDR2 SYGVNS. The CDR3 spans 11 residues. DNA of the CDR3: TGTGTCAGCCTGCAGGGGATTGGCTACACCTTC. Translation gives CVSLQGIGYTF.

Many counts were recorded for this clonotype. This chain connects TRBV12-3 or TRBV12-4 to TRBJ1-4; no clear D gene. The CDR3 runs to 15 residues. V lost 5 bases, J lost 5 bases, and 15 bases lay in between. The CDR3 is CASSPRGRANEKLFF. CDR3 DNA sequence: TGTGCCAGCAGTCCTAGAGGTAGAGCGAATGAAAAACTGTTTTTT.

There are a few counts of this clonotype. The CDR3, as DNA: TGTGCCAGTAGTATAGTCTTAAAACCAACTAACTATGGCTACACCTTC. Amino acids: CASSIVLKPTNYGYTF. The chain couples TRBV19 to TRBJ1-2; D remains unclear. Trimming removed 1 base at V and 0 bases at J, with 12 bases between. The length of the CDR3 is 16 residues. Germline CDR1 reads LNHDA; CDR2 reads SQIVND (reference sequence).

The chain is built from TRBV20-1 and TRBJ2-1, with D tentatively TRBD2 (6 bases). Per the germline V gene, CDR1 is DFQATT and CDR2 is SNEGSKA (reference sequence). The CDR3 is made up of 12 amino acids. The V end was cut by 7 bases, the J end by 2 bases, with 9 bases between. The CDR3 reads CSGGDPYNEQFF. CDR3 coding DNA: TGCAGTGGGGGGGATCCCTACAATGAGCAGTTCTTC.

Many counts were recorded for this clonotype. The chain recombines TRBV7-9 with TRBJ1-2; 8 bases are shared with TRBD1. The length of the CDR3 is 14 residues. The trim removed 5 bases at V and 2 bases at J, leaving 4 bases unmatched. Germline CDR1 and CDR2: SEHNR and FQNEAQ (reference sequence). Written as DNA, the CDR3 is TGTGCCAGCAGCCGGGACAGGCACAACTATGGCTACACCTTC. It encodes CASSRDRHNYGYTF.

This rearrangement joins TRBV29-1 to TRBJ2-7, with 12 bases that match TRBD2. The CDR3 consists of 16 residues. After removal of 1 base from V and 2 bases from J, the junction contained 6 bases not matched to a gene. Germline assignment: CDR1 SQVTM and CDR2 ANQGSEA. The DNA for the CDR3 is TGCAGCGTTGAAGCTTTCACTAGCGGGAGGACCTACGAGCAGTACTTC. This translates into CSVEAFTSGRTYEQYF.

This clonotype was seen repeatedly, ten times or more. This chain uses TRBV29-1 with TRBJ1-1; the D gene is possibly TRBD1 (6 bases). In germline, CDR1 is SQVTM, CDR2 ANQGSEA. This CDR3 comprises 14 residues. The ends were cut back, 4 bases at V and 1 base at J, with 13 bases in the middle. The CDR3 DNA reads TGCAGCGTTGCCCCGACAGGAGGGAACACTGAAGCTTTCTTT. It yields the protein CSVAPTGGNTEAFF. The whole variable domain, filled in from reference TRBV29-1 and TRBJ1-1, reads SAVISQKPSRDICQRGTSLTIQCQVDSQVTMMFWYRQQPGQSLTLIATANQGSEATYESGFVIDKFPISRPNLTFSTLTVSNMSPEDSSIYLCSVAPTGGNTEAFFGQGTRLTVV.

This clonotype was observed many times. The chain couples TRBV7-2 to TRBJ2-3; D is uncertain. Germline V gene lookup returns CDR1 SGHTA and CDR2 FQGNSA. V gave up 5 bases and J gave up 5 bases, with 5 bases separating them. This CDR3 contains 11 residues. CDR3 sequence reads: CASSPQDTQYF. DNA for the CDR3: TGTGCCAGCAGCCCCCAAGATACGCAGTATTTT.

This clonotype was found many times. The CDR3 nucleotides are TGCGCCAGCAGCTCCTACAGGGCAACTAATGAAAAACTGTTTTTT. Its protein is CASSSYRATNEKLFF. The chain joins TRBV5-1 to TRBJ1-4, with a weak D call TRBD1 (6 bases). The germline V gene encodes CDR1 SGHRS and CDR2 YFSETQ. The CDR3 runs to 15 residues. V gave up 3 bases and J gave up 0 bases, with 9 bases separating them.

In regard to this clonotype: The CDR3 carries no conserved terminal phenylalanine or tryptophan, so it likely arises from a read error. This rearrangement joins TRBV18 to TRBJ2-7, with D tentatively TRBD1 or TRBD2 (5 bases each). The CDR3 contains 14 residues. The germline gives CDR1 KGHSH, CDR2 LQKENI. Trimming pared 6 bases from V and 0 bases from J, leaving 12 bases between. The CDR3 DNA sequence: TGTGCCAGCTCCCCCGGGACGGACTCCTACGAGCAGTACTTA. Protein product: CASSPGTDSYEQYL.

At least ten counts were recorded for this clonotype. The rearrangement links TRBV30 to TRBJ2-7; a weak D match, TRBD2 (6 bases). V was pared by 1 base and J by 6 bases, with 7 bases between. This CDR3 has 11 residues. In germline, CDR1 is GTSNPN, CDR2 SVGIG (reference sequence). The DNA of the CDR3 is TGTGCCTGGAGTGACGGGGGCGAGCAGTACTTC. This codes for CAWSDGGEQYF.

A few counts support this clonotype. The chain has TRBV29-1 and TRBJ2-5; D perhaps matches TRBD2 (5 bases). This CDR3 has 13 amino acids. CDR1 and CDR2 (germline): SQVTM, ANQGSEA. V was shortened by 4 bases and J by 5 bases, with 14 bases between the two germline ends. The chain's CDR3 is CSVAIEGGETQYF. The CDR3 DNA reads TGCAGCGTTGCTATAGAGGGCGGGGAGACCCAGTACTTC.

As regards this clonotype: No conserved phenylalanine or tryptophan ends this CDR3, so it is likely a read error. The chain is built from TRBV6-6 and TRBJ2-2, with D perhaps TRBD2 (5 bases). The CDR3 has 15 residues. Germline V CDR1 and CDR2: MNHNY, SVGAGI (reference sequence). With 6 bases removed from V and 1 base from J, the gap between germline ends came to 12 bases. The CDR3 coding sequence is TGTGCCAGCAGGGAGGATCTCCTGAACACCGGGGAGCTGTTTCTT. Encoded protein: CASREDLLNTGELFL.

V is TRBV29-1 and J is TRBJ1-1, with D possibly TRBD1 on 5 matching bases. Trimming took off 7 bases at V and 5 bases at J, with 14 bases between the two ends. Germline values: CDR1 SQVTM, CDR2 ANQGSEA. The CDR3 sequence is 12 residues long. CDR3: CSAREPGTEAFF. The CDR3 DNA reads TGCAGCGCCAGGGAACCTGGAACTGAAGCTTTCTTT. Supplemented by reference TRBV29-1 and TRBJ1-1, the full variable domain reads SAVISQKPSRDICQRGTSLTIQCQVDSQVTMMFWYRQQPGQSLTLIATANQGSEATYESGFVIDKFPISRPNLTFSTLTVSNMSPEDSSIYLCSAREPGTEAFFGQGTRLTVV.

This rearrangement joins TRBV13 to TRBJ2-1, with 11 bases matching TRBD2. CDR1 and CDR2 (germline): PRHDT, FYEKMQ (reference sequence). With V trimmed by 5 bases and J by 7 bases, 7 bases remained unmatched. This CDR3 contains 15 residues. CDR3 region: CASSQTSGNPNEQFF. CDR3 nucleotides: TGTGCCAGCAGCCAGACTAGCGGGAACCCTAATGAGCAGTTCTTC.

This clonotype was observed many times. J is TRBJ2-7 and V is TRBV7-2; D uncertain. Trimming pared 4 bases from V and 7 bases from J, leaving 17 bases between. The length of the CDR3 is 14 residues. Germline V gene sequence: CDR1 SGHTA, CDR2 FQGNSA. CDR3 DNA: TGTGCCAGCAGCTCCGGGCCCCTATCTTCGGAGCAGTACTTC. Translating it yields CASSSGPLSSEQYF.

This clonotype was observed a few times. The CDR3 sequence is CAWSEERSRTDTQYF. CDR3 nucleotides: TGTGCCTGGAGTGAGGAGCGCTCTCGCACAGATACGCAGTATTTT. The rearrangement links TRBV30 to TRBJ2-3; no firm D call. This CDR3 has 15 residues. Deletions cut 1 base from V and 1 base from J, with 12 bases between. CDR1 is GTSNPN and CDR2 is SVGIG in the germline V gene (reference sequence). Supplemented by reference TRBV30 and TRBJ2-3, the full variable domain reads SQTIHQWPATLVQPVGSPLSLECTVEGTSNPNLYWYRQAAGRGLQLLFYSVGIGQISSEVPQNLSASRPQDRQFILSSKKLLLSDSGFYLCAWSEERSRTDTQYFGPGTRLTVL.

There are many counts of this clonotype. The chain carries TRBV6-1 and TRBJ1-5; D unclear. V was trimmed by 6 bases and J by 0 bases, leaving 3 bases between them. Per germline, CDR1 MNHNS and CDR2 SASEGT. The CDR3 has 12 residues. The CDR3 nucleotides read TGTGCCAGCAGACTTAGCAATCAGCCCCAGCATTTT. It codes for CASRLSNQPQHF.

In its sample, this clonotype was seen a few times. The DNA for the CDR3 is TGTGCCAGCAGACCCCGGGTTCCCACTGAAGCTTTCTTT. Encoded protein: CASRPRVPTEAFF. This chain links TRBV6-5 with TRBJ1-1; D is unclear. Per the germline V gene, CDR1 is MNHEY and CDR2 is SVGAGI. The CDR3 consists of 13 residues. V lost 6 bases, J lost 4 bases, and 12 bases lay in between.

Ten or more counts support this clonotype. The rearrangement links TRBV20-1 to TRBJ2-7; D gene ambiguous. This CDR3 contains 10 residues. The V gene lost 5 bases and the J gene lost 7 bases, with 9 bases spanning the gap. CDR1 is DFQATT, CDR2 SNEGSKA, per germline (reference sequence). CDR3 in amino acids: CSALKMEQYF. DNA for the CDR3: TGCAGTGCTCTTAAAATGGAGCAGTACTTC.

This clonotype showed up many times. The rearrangement links TRBV7-2 to TRBJ1-3; unclear D gene. Between the trimmed V and J ends, which lost 4 bases and 0 bases, there was a span of 7 bases. CDR1 and CDR2 (germline): SGHTA, FQGNSA. There are 14 residues in the CDR3. DNA for the CDR3: TGTGCCAGCAGCTCCGGGCACTCTGGAAACACCATATATTTT. Its translation is CASSSGHSGNTIYF.

This clonotype came up many times. The V and J genes are TRBV2 and TRBJ2-2, with 9 bases matching TRBD2. The CDR3 has 15 amino acids. The germline V gene encodes CDR1 SNHLY and CDR2 FYNNEI. V lost 6 bases to trimming and J lost 2 bases; unmatched junction nucleotides: 4. The CDR3 region is CASSRGGVNTGELFF. In nucleotides, the CDR3 is TGTGCCAGCAGCCGCGGGGGGGTAAACACCGGGGAGCTGTTTTTT.

This clonotype was counted a few times. The chain joins TRBV20-1 to TRBJ1-5; possible D gene TRBD1, 5 bases. V lost 5 bases and J 7 bases, leaving 12 bases between the germline ends. The CDR3 is made up of 12 amino acids. Looked up from germline, CDR1 is DFQATT and CDR2 is SNEGSKA (reference sequence). The CDR3: CSAPRGGQPQHF. The CDR3 DNA follows: TGCAGTGCTCCTAGGGGCGGACAGCCCCAGCATTTT.

In its sample, this clonotype was seen many times. This chain connects TRBV19 to TRBJ1-2; D is ambiguous. Trimming cost V 9 bases and J 2 bases, with 13 bases left between them. Germline loops: CDR1 LNHDA, CDR2 SQIVND (reference sequence). The CDR3 is made up of 13 amino acids. CDR3 DNA: TGTGCCAGCAGCCCCGACGGGAACTATGGCTACACCTTC. Protein product: CASSPDGNYGYTF.

This clonotype was observed a few times. The chain uses TRBV19 and TRBJ1-1; D is undetermined. The length of the CDR3 is 13 residues. Per the germline V gene, CDR1 is LNHDA and CDR2 is SQIVND (reference sequence). V was clipped by 7 bases and J by 5 bases, with 14 bases between them. CDR3 nucleotide sequence: TGTGCCAGTACCATTCCGGGCGGGACTGAAGCTTTCTTT. Its protein is CASTIPGGTEAFF.

This clonotype was counted at least ten times. The chain has TRBV29-1 and TRBJ2-2; D unresolved. Germline loops: CDR1 SQVTM, CDR2 ANQGSEA. The CDR3 contains 12 residues. V lost 7 bases and J 1 base, leaving 7 bases between the germline ends. The DNA for the CDR3 is TGCAGCGCTGGGGAGAACACCGGGGAGCTGTTTTTT. Protein: CSAGENTGELFF.

The CDR3 region is CASSIAGTGYGYTF. The CDR3 coding sequence is TGTGCCAGTAGTATAGCTGGGACAGGCTATGGCTACACCTTC. The chain joins TRBV19 to TRBJ1-2; 8 bases line up with TRBD1. V was pared by 1 base and J by 4 bases, with 2 bases of the junction left unmatched. Germline CDR1 is LNHDA and CDR2 is SQIVND (reference sequence). CDR3 length: 14 amino acids.

This chain uses TRBV29-1 with TRBJ1-1, with a weak D call TRBD1 (6 bases). CDR3 length: 13 residues. Germline CDR1 and CDR2: SQVTM and ANQGSEA. The ends were cut back, 8 bases at V and 1 base at J, with 14 bases in the middle. DNA of the CDR3: TGCAGCTGCCAAGACAGGAGGAACACTGAAGCTTTCTTT. This sequence encodes CSCQDRRNTEAFF. The full variable domain, completed using reference TRBV29-1 and TRBJ1-1, is SAVISQKPSRDICQRGTSLTIQCQVDSQVTMMFWYRQQPGQSLTLIATANQGSEATYESGFVIDKFPISRPNLTFSTLTVSNMSPEDSSIYLCSCQDRRNTEAFFGQGTRLTVV.

This clonotype was counted ten times or more. This sequence joins TRBV12-3 or TRBV12-4 and TRBJ2-1; D is possibly TRBD2 (6 bases). The germline V and J ends were trimmed by 6 bases and 9 bases, with 12 bases remaining between them. There are 12 residues in the CDR3. The CDR3 DNA sequence: TGTGCCAGCAGAATTAGCGGTATTGAGCAGTTCTTC. It is translated as CASRISGIEQFF.

This clonotype was detected ten times or more. The gene calls are TRBV29-1 and TRBJ2-2; TRBD2 is a possible D gene (7 bases). V was clipped by 7 bases and J by 5 bases, with 14 bases between them. The germline V gene has CDR1 SQVTM and CDR2 ANQGSEA. The CDR3 spans 13 residues. The DNA for the CDR3 is TGCAGCGGGGTAGGGGGGGAGACCGGGGAGCTGTTTTTT. Its translation: CSGVGGETGELFF.

A few counts support this clonotype. V usage is TRBV19 and J usage is TRBJ1-2, with D unclear. The CDR3 consists of 15 residues. Trimming cost V 3 bases and J 4 bases, with 15 bases left between them. CDR1 and CDR2 (germline): LNHDA, SQIVND (reference sequence). The CDR3 bases are TGTGCCAGTAGTATGGCCTCCAGTGCAAGCTATGGCTACACCTTC. The encoded protein is CASSMASSASYGYTF.

The J gene is TRBJ1-2, the V gene TRBV19; D is uncertain. The CDR3 totals 14 residues. Per germline, CDR1 LNHDA and CDR2 SQIVND (reference sequence). With 1 base removed from V and 2 bases from J, the gap between germline ends came to 8 bases. The CDR3 region is CASSIGAANYGYTF. The CDR3 DNA sequence: TGTGCCAGTAGTATAGGGGCCGCGAACTATGGCTACACCTTC.